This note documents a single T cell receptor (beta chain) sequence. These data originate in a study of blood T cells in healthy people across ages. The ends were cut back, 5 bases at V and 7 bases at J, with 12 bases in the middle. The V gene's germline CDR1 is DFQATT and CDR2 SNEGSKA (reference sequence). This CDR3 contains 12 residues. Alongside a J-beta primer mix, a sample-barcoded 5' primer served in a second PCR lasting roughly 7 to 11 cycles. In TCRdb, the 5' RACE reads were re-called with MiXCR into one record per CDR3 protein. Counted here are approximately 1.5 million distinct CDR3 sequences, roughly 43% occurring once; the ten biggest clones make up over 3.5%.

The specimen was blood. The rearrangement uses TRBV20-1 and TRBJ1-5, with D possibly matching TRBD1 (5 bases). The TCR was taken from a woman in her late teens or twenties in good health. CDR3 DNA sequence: TGCAGTGCTTCGGGGCCCGGACAGCCCCAGCATTTT. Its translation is CSASGPGQPQHF.